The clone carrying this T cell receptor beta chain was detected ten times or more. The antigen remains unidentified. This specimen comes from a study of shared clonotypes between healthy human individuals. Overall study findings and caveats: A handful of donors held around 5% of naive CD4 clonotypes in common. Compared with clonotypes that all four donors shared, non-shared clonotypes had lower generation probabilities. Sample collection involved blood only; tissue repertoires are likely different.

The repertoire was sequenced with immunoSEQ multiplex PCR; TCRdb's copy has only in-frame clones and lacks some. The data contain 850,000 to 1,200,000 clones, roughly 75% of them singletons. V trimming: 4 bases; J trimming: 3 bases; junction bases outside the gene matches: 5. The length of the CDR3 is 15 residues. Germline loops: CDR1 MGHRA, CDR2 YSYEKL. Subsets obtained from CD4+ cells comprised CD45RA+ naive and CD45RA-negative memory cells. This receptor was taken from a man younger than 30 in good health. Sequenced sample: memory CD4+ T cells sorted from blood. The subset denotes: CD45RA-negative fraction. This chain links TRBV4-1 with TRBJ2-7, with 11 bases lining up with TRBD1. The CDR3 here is CASSLGQGALYEQYF. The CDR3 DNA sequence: TGCGCCAGCAGCCTTGGACAGGGGGCCCTCTACGAGCAGTACTTC.